This TCR beta chain was recovered during a study of blood T cell repertoires in COVID-19. Study as a whole: Sites in the United States, Italy and Spain provided acute and convalescent COVID-19 samples. Sources were T cells, B-cell-depleted T cells, or PBMCs; the material itself was cDNA or gDNA.

CDR3 length: 16 residues. The V gene end was trimmed by 2 bases and the J gene end by 4 bases; junction bases not matched to a gene: 9. Germline CDR1 and CDR2: SGHTA and FQGNSA. Authors' processing steps: Quantification of nucleated cells was approximated via reference gene primer amplification. The method was immunoSEQ multiplex PCR; TCRdb's version includes in-frame clones alone and lacks a portion of them. The DNA gave D and trimming, while V, J and clone size come from that table. The table lists around 240,000 clones, 65% to 90% of them singletons. The sample taken for sequencing was peripheral blood. The TCR originated in a woman between 45 and 65 years old with acute or convalescent COVID-19. The chain carries TRBV7-2 and TRBJ1-2; 8 nucleotides agree with TRBD1. For the CDR3, the DNA is TGTGCCAGCAGCTTATCGCAGGGGGCGGACCTCTATGGCTACACCTTC. Translation: CASSLSQGADLYGYTF.